Sequencing of this T cell receptor beta chain was carried out in a study of Graves' ophthalmopathy and Graves' hyperthyroidism. This CDR3 is 13 amino acids long. Per the germline V gene, CDR1 is MNHEY and CDR2 is SVGEGT. V dropped 0 bases and J dropped 15 bases, with 15 bases sitting between them. RNA transcripts yielded amplified TCR beta CDR3 regions. First-round RT-PCR with HTBI primers preceded a second-round multiplex PCR. TCRdb passed the multiplex PCR reads through MiXCR, listing each CDR3 protein once. This sample has about 420,000 distinct CDR3 sequences, with around 21% found just once. The chain links TRBV6-2 or TRBV6-3 to TRBJ1-5; unclear D gene. This TCR derives from a woman aged 18 to 35 with stable Graves' hyperthyroidism. Sequenced: peripheral blood. CDR3: CASSYSTPVLGHF. In nucleotides, the CDR3 is TGTGCCAGCAGTTACTCGACTCCCGTATTGGGGCATTTT.